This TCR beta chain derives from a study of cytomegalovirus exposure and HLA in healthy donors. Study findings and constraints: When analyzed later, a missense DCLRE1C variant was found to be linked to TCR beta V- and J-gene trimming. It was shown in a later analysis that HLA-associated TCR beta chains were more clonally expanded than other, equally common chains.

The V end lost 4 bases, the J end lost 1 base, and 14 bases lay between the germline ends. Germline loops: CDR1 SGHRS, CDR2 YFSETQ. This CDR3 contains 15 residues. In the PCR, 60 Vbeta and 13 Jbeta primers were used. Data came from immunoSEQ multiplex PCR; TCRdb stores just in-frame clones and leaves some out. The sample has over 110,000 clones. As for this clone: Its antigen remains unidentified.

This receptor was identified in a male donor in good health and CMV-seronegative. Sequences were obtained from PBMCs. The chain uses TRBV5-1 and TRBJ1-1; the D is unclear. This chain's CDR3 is CASSLAGRQNTEAFF. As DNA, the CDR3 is TGCGCCAGCAGCCTCGCGGGTCGGCAGAACACTGAAGCTTTCTTT.